A selection of T cell receptor beta chains follows, all from one sample in a study of a mutant IDH1 vaccine in newly diagnosed glioma. The assay was immunoSEQ multiplex PCR, and TCRdb's table has in-frame clones only and misses some. The profile shows 50,000 or so clones, around 80% of them singletons. The source was PBMCs, collected from a glioma patient treated with radiotherapy, temozolomide or both. All receptors come from a man aged 18 to 29 with glioma. Each CDR3 is given with its conserved first and last residue. Fields, in order: V gene, CDR3 length, D gene, J gene, clone size, CDR3 DNA, CDR3 protein. The D gene is left open where the match is weak. Not all rows give a size; the values are once, few, many and, for expanded clones, a class.

TRBV6-6	11	NA	TRBJ2-1	NA	TGTGCCAGCAGTTACTCGAGAGAAGAGTTCTTC	CASSYSREEFF
TRBV6-5	15	NA	TRBJ2-2	NA	TGTGCCAGCAGGCGCGCGTCGGGGAGCACCGGGGAGCTGTTTTTT	CASRRASGSTGELFF
TRBV5-1	14	NA	TRBJ2-7	once	TGCGCCAGCAGCTGGGCGAGGGGGATCAACGAGCAGTACTTC	CASSWARGINEQYF
TRBV25-1	17	TRBD2	TRBJ2-1	NA	TGTGCCAGCAGTGAATATAAGGCTAGCGGGAGTAGGAATGAGCAGTTCTTC	CASSEYKASGSRNEQFF
TRBV4-1	15	NA	TRBJ1-6	NA	TGCGCCAGCAGCCGGACCGGGGCGGATAATTCACCCCTCCACTTT	CASSRTGADNSPLHF
TRBV30	14	TRBD1	TRBJ1-4	NA	TGTGCCTGGAGTAGGACAGGGGGTAATGAAAAACTGTTTTTT	CAWSRTGGNEKLFF
TRBV7-6	16	NA	TRBJ2-7	NA	TGTGCCAGCAGCTTAGTCGGCCGCCAAGGGTCCTACGAGCAGTACTTC	CASSLVGRQGSYEQYF
TRBV6-6	12	NA	TRBJ1-5	NA	TGTGCCAGCACCAGCTCTGGACAGCCCCAGCATTTT	CASTSSGQPQHF
TRBV20-1	11	NA	TRBJ2-7	NA	TGCAGTGCTAGCTCAGGGCACGAGCAGTACTTC	CSASSGHEQYF
TRBV7-2	15	NA	TRBJ1-2	few	TGTGCCAGCAGCTTATTAGTCTTAGCTAACTATGGCTACACCTTC	CASSLLVLANYGYTF
TRBV4-2	15	TRBD1	TRBJ1-5	NA	TGTGCCAGCAGCCGCCAGGGGACAGATAATCAGCCCCAGCATTTT	CASSRQGTDNQPQHF
TRBV5-4	15	NA	TRBJ1-4	NA	TGTGCCAGCAGCCAGGTCGGGGTCCAGGGGGAAAAACTGTTTTTT	CASSQVGVQGEKLFF
TRBV5-6	14	NA	TRBJ1-2	NA	TGTGCCAGCAGCTTGGTAAGGGCCGCGCTTGGCTACACCTTC	CASSLVRAALGYTF
TRBV4-1	15	NA	TRBJ1-2	NA	TGCGCCAGCAGCCAAGATCTAGGCGGAAACTATGGCTACACCTTC	CASSQDLGGNYGYTF
TRBV7-9	13	NA	TRBJ1-1	NA	TGTGCCAGCAATCGGGGTGGTGACACTGAAGCTTTCTTT	CASNRGGDTEAFF
TRBV7-8	16	NA	TRBJ1-5	NA	TGTGCCAGCAGCTTACTGCGTGGCGCCGGCAATCAGCCCCAGCATTTT	CASSLLRGAGNQPQHF
TRBV15	16	NA	TRBJ1-4	NA	TGTGCCACCAGCAGATCCCCCCGAGCCACTAATGAAAAACTGTTTTTT	CATSRSPRATNEKLFF
TRBV27	14	NA	TRBJ2-7	NA	TGTGCCAGCAGTTTATCCTACAGATTCTACGAGCAGTACTTC	CASSLSYRFYEQYF
TRBV29-1	11	NA	TRBJ2-1	NA	TGCAGCGTTTTACTAGTTACTGAGCAGTTCTTC	CSVLLVTEQFF
TRBV25-1	15	NA	TRBJ1-4	NA	TGTGCCAGCAGTGAGCCGACAGCAACTAATGAAAAACTGTTTTTT	CASSEPTATNEKLFF
TRBV6-5	16	NA	TRBJ1-2	NA	TGTGCCAGCAGTTACGCCCTCGGGGGAACCAACTATGGCTACACCTTC	CASSYALGGTNYGYTF
TRBV6-6	13	NA	TRBJ2-7	NA	TGTGCCAGCAGTTACTCCAGAAGGTACGAGCAGTACTTC	CASSYSRRYEQYF
TRBV7-9	14	NA	TRBJ1-2	once	TGTGCCAGCAGCTCAGGGAGGGGGAACTATGGCTACACCTTC	CASSSGRGNYGYTF
TRBV9	16	TRBD1	TRBJ2-7	NA	TGTGCCAGCAGCGCCGGGTGGGGGACAGAGTCCTACGAGCAGTACTTC	CASSAGWGTESYEQYF
TRBV2	15	NA	TRBJ1-5	NA	TGTGCCAGCAGTGAAGGGCAGGGGATCAATCAGCCCCAGCATTTT	CASSEGQGINQPQHF
TRBV9	14	TRBD2	TRBJ2-5	NA	TGTGCCAGCAGCCCTGGGACTAGCAGGGAGACCCAGTACTTC	CASSPGTSRETQYF
TRBV2	21	NA	TRBJ2-3	NA	TGTGCCAGCAATTTTCCCCTGGGGGAGACAGGCCTGGAGGGAAGCACAGATACGCAGTATTTT	CASNFPLGETGLEGSTDTQYF
TRBV6-6	15	NA	TRBJ1-1	few	TGTGCCAGCAGCTCCCCTCGGAACATGAACACTGAAGCTTTCTTT	CASSSPRNMNTEAFF
TRBV6-6	15	NA	TRBJ1-4	NA	TGTGCCAGCAGTGTTCACAATGGGGTCAATGAAAAACTGTTTTTT	CASSVHNGVNEKLFF
TRBV7-2	13	NA	TRBJ1-5	few	TGTGCCAGCAGCTTAGACAACAATCAGCCCCAGCATTTT	CASSLDNNQPQHF
TRBV7-9	16	TRBD1	TRBJ1-1	NA	TGTGCCAGCAGCCCAGTGGGACAGGGGGTAGCCACTGAAGCTTTCTTT	CASSPVGQGVATEAFF
TRBV11-3	13	NA	TRBJ2-2	NA	TGTGCCAGCAGCTACTTGAACACCGGGGAGCTGTTTTTT	CASSYLNTGELFF
TRBV7-9	15	TRBD1	TRBJ1-4	NA	TGTGCCAGCACCCCGATGACAGGGGAAAATGAAAAACTGTTTTTT	CASTPMTGENEKLFF
TRBV7-2	16	TRBD2	TRBJ2-1	once	TGTGCCAGCAGCCCGCCTGGAGCGGGAGGTTACAATGAGCAGTTCTTC	CASSPPGAGGYNEQFF
TRBV30	12	NA	TRBJ2-3	NA	TGTGCCTGGAGTGGTAGCTCCTATACGCAGTATTTT	CAWSGSSYTQYF
TRBV7-9	14	TRBD1	TRBJ2-7	few	TGTGCCAGCAGCACCTCGGGACAGATATACGAGCAGTACTTC	CASSTSGQIYEQYF
TRBV29-1	14	TRBD2	TRBJ2-2	once	TGCAGCGTCGGGACTAGCGAGAACACCGGGGAGCTGTTTTTT	CSVGTSENTGELFF
TRBV5-8	15	NA	TRBJ1-2	NA	TGTGCCAGCAGCTTGGCTGAGGGCCGGGCCTATGGCTACACCTTC	CASSLAEGRAYGYTF
TRBV4-3	17	TRBD1	TRBJ1-2	NA	TGCGCCAGCAGCCAAGGGACAGGATCTGCGACTAACTATGGCTACACCTTC	CASSQGTGSATNYGYTF
TRBV6-1	10	NA	TRBJ1-5	NA	TGTGCCAGCAGTGAATTGACCCAGCATTTT	CASSELTQHF
TRBV7-2	11	NA	TRBJ2-7	many	TGTGCCAGCGGACACCAATACGAGCAGTACTTC	CASGHQYEQYF
TRBV11-3	18	TRBD1	TRBJ2-6	NA	TGTGCCAGCAGCTTAGGGACAGGGAGAGCCTCTGGGGCCAACGTCCTGACTTTC	CASSLGTGRASGANVLTF
TRBV7-2	14	NA	TRBJ2-5	NA	TGTGCCAGCAGCATTACAGGGCACCAAGAGACCCAGTACTTC	CASSITGHQETQYF
TRBV9	16	TRBD2	TRBJ2-3	NA	TGTGCCAGCGCTTCATCCTCGGGACTAGTAACAGATACGCAGTATTTT	CASASSSGLVTDTQYF
TRBV30	11	NA	TRBJ2-7	NA	TGTGCCTGGGCCGCAGCCTACGAGCAGTACTTC	CAWAAAYEQYF
TRBV29-1	14	NA	TRBJ2-5	NA	TGCAGCGTTGAATTCGTACGTTACCAAGAGACCCAGTACTTC	CSVEFVRYQETQYF
TRBV6-4	14	NA	TRBJ2-1	NA	TGTGCCAGCAGTGAGACCGAAGCAGCGAATGAGCAGTTCTTC	CASSETEAANEQFF
TRBV2	14	TRBD1	TRBJ1-5	few	TGTGCCAGCAGTGAGAGACAGGGGAATCAGCCCCAGCATTTT	CASSERQGNQPQHF
TRBV7-9	14	NA	TRBJ1-3	NA	TGTGCCAGCAGCGGGGAAGAGTCCTCCCCACGGCTATATTTT	CASSGEESSPRLYF
TRBV30	16	NA	TRBJ2-3	NA	TGTGCCTGGACAGGGGAAATCGTGATTAACACAGATACGCAGTATTTT	CAWTGEIVINTDTQYF
TRBV5-1	17	TRBD1	TRBJ1-3	NA	TGCGCCAGCAGCTTGCCATGGACAGGGGATGAAGGAAACACCATATATTTT	CASSLPWTGDEGNTIYF
TRBV5-6	12	NA	TRBJ2-1	NA	TGTGCCAGCAGCCCCATCCACAATGAGCAGTTCTTC	CASSPIHNEQFF
TRBV7-2	18	TRBD1	TRBJ1-5	NA	TGTGCCAGCAGCTTAGCGGGTCTTTGGGACAGGATAAATCAGCCCCAGCATTTT	CASSLAGLWDRINQPQHF
TRBV5-1	17	NA	TRBJ1-1	few	TGCGCCAGCAGCTTTACTGCGGGGGCAAACATGAACACTGAAGCTTTCTTT	CASSFTAGANMNTEAFF
TRBV19	14	TRBD2	TRBJ2-1	medium-sized	TGTGCCAGTAGTATTGGGGGACTAGCGAATGAGCAGTTCTTC	CASSIGGLANEQFF
TRBV6-5	14	NA	TRBJ1-4	NA	TGTGCCAGTCGCCCCCGAACAGCCCGCGAAAAACTGTTTTTT	CASRPRTAREKLFF
TRBV30	16	TRBD2	TRBJ2-2	NA	TGTGCCTGGAGTAGTGGGACTAGCGGGATCACCGGGGAGCTGTTTTTT	CAWSSGTSGITGELFF